The T cell receptor beta chain under discussion was sequenced for a study of cytomegalovirus exposure and HLA in healthy donors. Notes on the study in general: Presence/absence analyses assumed roughly uniform sequencing depth across donors, which may not hold. Listed as cytomegalovirus-associated were about 160 TCR beta chains.

In the case of this clone: The antigen remains undetermined.

Primers for the PCR totalled 60 Vbeta and 13 Jbeta. Measured with immunoSEQ multiplex PCR; TCRdb has only the in-frame clones, and not every one. The table has 110,000 or so clones, approximately 76% seen once. Unmatched junction bases numbered 4, after V lost 0 bases and J lost 7 bases. The CDR3 covers 16 residues. From germline, CDR1 is SGHAT and CDR2 FQNNGV. The sequence came from a man aged 50-60 years in good health and CMV-seropositive. The V and J genes are TRBV11-2 and TRBJ2-1; 12 nucleotides agree with TRBD1. The sample taken for sequencing was PBMCs. The CDR3 is CASSLERDRGHNEQFF. The CDR3 DNA sequence: TGTGCCAGCAGCTTAGAAAGGGACAGGGGGCATAATGAGCAGTTCTTC.